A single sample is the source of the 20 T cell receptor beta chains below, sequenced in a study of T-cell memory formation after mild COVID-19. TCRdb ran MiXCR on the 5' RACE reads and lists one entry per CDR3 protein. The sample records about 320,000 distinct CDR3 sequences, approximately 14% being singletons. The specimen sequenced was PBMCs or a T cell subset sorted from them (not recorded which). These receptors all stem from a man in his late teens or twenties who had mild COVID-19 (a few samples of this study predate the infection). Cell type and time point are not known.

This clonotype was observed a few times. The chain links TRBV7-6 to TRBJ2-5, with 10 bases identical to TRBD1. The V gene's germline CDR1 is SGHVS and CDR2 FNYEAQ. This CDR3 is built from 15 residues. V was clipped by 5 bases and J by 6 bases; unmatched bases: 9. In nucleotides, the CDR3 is TGTGCCAGCAGCCCCGGGACAGGGGTCGGGAAGACCCAGTACTTC. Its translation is CASSPGTGVGKTQYF. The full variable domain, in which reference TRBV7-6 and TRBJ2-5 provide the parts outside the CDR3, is GAGVSQSPRYKVTKRGQDVALRCDPISGHVSLYWYRQALGQGPEFLTYFNYEAQQDKSGLPNDRFSAERPEGSISTLTIQRTEQRDSAMYRCASSPGTGVGKTQYFGPGTRLLVL.

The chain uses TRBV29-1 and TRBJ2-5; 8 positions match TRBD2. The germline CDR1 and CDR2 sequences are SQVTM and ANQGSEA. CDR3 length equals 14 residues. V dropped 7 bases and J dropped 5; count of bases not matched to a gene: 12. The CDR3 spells CSGRLTGGPETQYF. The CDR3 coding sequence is TGCAGCGGACGACTGACGGGGGGGCCGGAGACCCAGTACTTC.

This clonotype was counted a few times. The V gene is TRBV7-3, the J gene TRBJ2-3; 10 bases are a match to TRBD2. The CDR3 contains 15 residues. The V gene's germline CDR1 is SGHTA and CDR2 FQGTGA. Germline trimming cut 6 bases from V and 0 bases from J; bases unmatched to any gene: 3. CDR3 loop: CASRRSGGSTDTQYF. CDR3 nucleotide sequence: TGTGCCAGCAGACGTAGCGGGGGGAGCACAGATACGCAGTATTTT.

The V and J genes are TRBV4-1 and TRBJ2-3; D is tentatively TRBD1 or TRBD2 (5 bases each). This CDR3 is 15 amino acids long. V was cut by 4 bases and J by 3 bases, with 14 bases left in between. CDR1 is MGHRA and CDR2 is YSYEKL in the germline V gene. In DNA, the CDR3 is TGCGCCAGCAGCCCTGGGGGAACCGGGACAGATACGCAGTATTTT. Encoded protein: CASSPGGTGTDTQYF.

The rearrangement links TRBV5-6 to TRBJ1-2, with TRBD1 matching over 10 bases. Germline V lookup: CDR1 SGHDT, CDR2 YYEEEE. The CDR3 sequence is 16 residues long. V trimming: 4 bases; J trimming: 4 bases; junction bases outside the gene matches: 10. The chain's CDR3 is CASSGQGVLIFYGYTF. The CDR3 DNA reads TGTGCCAGCAGCGGACAGGGGGTGTTGATCTTCTATGGCTACACCTTC.

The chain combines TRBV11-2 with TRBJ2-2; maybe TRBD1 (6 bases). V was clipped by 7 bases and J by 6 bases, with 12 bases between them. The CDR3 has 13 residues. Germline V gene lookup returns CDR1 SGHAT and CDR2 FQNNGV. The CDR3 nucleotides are TGTGCCAGCACCATTCAGGGGCCCGGGGAGCTGTTTTTT. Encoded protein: CASTIQGPGELFF.

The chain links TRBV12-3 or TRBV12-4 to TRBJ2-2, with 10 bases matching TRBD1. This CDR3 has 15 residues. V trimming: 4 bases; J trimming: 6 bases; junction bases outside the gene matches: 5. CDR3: CASSSGTGASGELFF. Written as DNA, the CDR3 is TGTGCCAGCAGTTCCGGGACAGGGGCTTCCGGGGAGCTGTTTTTT.

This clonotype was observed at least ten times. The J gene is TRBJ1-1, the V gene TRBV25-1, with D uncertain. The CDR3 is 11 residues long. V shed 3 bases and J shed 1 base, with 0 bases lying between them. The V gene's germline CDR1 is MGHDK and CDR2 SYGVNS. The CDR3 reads CASSENTEAFF. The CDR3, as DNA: TGTGCCAGCAGTGAGAACACTGAAGCTTTCTTT.

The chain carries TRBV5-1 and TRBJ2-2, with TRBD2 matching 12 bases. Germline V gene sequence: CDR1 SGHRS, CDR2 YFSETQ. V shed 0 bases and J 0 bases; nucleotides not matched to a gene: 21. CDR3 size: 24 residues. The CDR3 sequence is CASSLAVGSRDLLAGGPNTGELFF. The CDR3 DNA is TGCGCCAGCAGCTTGGCCGTAGGGTCCCGAGATTTACTAGCGGGGGGCCCGAACACCGGGGAGCTGTTTTTT.

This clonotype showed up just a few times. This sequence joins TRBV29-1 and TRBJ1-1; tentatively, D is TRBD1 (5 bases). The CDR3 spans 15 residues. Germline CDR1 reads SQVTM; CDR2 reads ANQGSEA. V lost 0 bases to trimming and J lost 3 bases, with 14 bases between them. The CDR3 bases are TGCAGCGTTGAAGATCCCCAGGGAATGGACACTGAAGCTTTCTTT. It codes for CSVEDPQGMDTEAFF.

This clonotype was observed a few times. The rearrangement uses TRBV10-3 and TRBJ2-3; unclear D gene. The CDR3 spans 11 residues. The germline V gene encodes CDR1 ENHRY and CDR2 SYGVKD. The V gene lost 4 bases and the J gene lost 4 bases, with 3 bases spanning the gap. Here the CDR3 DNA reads TGTGCCATCAGTGCTTCAGATACGCAGTATTTT. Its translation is CAISASDTQYF.

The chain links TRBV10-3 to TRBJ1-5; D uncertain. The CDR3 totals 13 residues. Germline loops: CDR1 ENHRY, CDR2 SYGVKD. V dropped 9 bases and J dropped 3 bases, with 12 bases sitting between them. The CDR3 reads CAIRRTSNQPQHF. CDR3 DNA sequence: TGTGCCATAAGGAGGACGTCCAATCAGCCCCAGCATTTT.

The CDR3 DNA reads TGTGCCAGTAATCCAACTAGCGGGAGCGGGGGGACCCAGTACTTC. Protein product: CASNPTSGSGGTQYF. The chain combines TRBV19 with TRBJ2-5; 11 bases are shared with TRBD2. The germline V gene encodes CDR1 LNHDA and CDR2 SQIVND (reference sequence). This CDR3 contains 15 residues. The V and J ends lost 7 bases and 7 bases, in that order; junction bases with no gene match: 11.

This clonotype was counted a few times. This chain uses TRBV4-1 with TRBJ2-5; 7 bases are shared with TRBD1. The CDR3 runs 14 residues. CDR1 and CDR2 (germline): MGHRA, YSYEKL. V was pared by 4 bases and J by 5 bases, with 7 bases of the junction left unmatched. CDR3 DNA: TGCGCCAGCAGCCCTTTGACAGGGACGGAGACCCAGTACTTC. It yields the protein CASSPLTGTETQYF.

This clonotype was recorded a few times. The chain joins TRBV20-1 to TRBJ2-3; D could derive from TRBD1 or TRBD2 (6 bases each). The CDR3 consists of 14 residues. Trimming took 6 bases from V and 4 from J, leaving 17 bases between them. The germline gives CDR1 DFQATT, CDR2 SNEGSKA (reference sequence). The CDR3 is CSARDQGHSDTQYF. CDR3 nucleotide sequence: TGCAGTGCGCGGGACCAGGGACACTCAGATACGCAGTATTTT.

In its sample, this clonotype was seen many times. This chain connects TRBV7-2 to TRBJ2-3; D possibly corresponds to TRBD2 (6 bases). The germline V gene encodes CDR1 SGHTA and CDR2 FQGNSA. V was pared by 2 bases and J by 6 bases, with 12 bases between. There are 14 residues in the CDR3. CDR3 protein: CASSLTSLADTQYF. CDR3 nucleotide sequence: TGTGCCAGCAGCTTAACCTCGCTAGCGGATACGCAGTATTTT.

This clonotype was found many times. The DNA for the CDR3 is TGCGCCAGCAGCCGGGATCCGGGACAGGGGACCAAAAACATTCAGTACTTC. It encodes CASSRDPGQGTKNIQYF. The chain couples TRBV4-1 to TRBJ2-4; 10 bases are a match to TRBD1. V trimming: 4 bases; J trimming: 2 bases; junction bases outside the gene matches: 8. CDR1 MGHRA and CDR2 YSYEKL come from the germline V gene. There are 17 residues in the CDR3.

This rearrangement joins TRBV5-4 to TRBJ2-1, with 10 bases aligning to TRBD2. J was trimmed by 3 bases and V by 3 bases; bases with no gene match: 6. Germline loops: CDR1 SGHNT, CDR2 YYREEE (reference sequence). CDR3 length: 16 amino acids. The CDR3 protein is CASSSVAGGSYNEQFF. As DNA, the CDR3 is TGTGCCAGCAGCTCCGTAGCGGGGGGCAGCTACAATGAGCAGTTCTTC.

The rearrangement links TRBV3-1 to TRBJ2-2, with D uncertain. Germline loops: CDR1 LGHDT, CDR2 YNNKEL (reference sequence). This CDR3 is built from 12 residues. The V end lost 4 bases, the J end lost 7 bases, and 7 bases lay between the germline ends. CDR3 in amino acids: CASSLPHGELFF. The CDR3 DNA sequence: TGTGCCAGCAGCCTACCACACGGGGAGCTGTTTTTT.

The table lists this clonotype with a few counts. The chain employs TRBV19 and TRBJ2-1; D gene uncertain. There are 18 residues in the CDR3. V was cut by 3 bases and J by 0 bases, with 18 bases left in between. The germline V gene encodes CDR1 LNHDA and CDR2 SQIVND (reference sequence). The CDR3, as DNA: TGTGCCAGTAGTATTAGGCCCAGGCAGACCAGCTCCTACAATGAGCAGTTCTTC. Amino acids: CASSIRPRQTSSYNEQFF.